The present TCR beta chain was sequenced within a study of T cells in women clearing cervical HPV infection. Whole-study findings and limits: Cases carried less TRBV6-7 than controls: approximately 0.1% versus 0.16%.

Assay: immunoSEQ multiplex PCR; the TCRdb copy retains only in-frame clones and omits some. The sample is made up of roughly 35,000 clones, and the top ten hold 3.5% to 4% of it. With respect to this clone: The antigen is undetermined. The read ends 3 residues early relative to the CDR3; the germline J gene fills the gap.

The CDR3 is 14 residues long. CDR1 is SGHTA, CDR2 FQGNSA, per germline. The sequence was obtained from a woman between 18 and 69 years old with a cervical HPV16 infection that either progressed to CIN3+ or cleared (not recorded which). Sequenced sample: blood buffy coat. The chain recombines TRBV7-2 with TRBJ1-2; tentative D call: TRBD1 (5 bases). CDR3 protein: CASSLNQGPGGYTF. The sequenced CDR3 bases are TGTGCCAGCAGCTTAAACCAGGGCCCAGGAGGC.